Given below is one T cell receptor (beta chain) in context. What it binds is not known. The data were obtained in a study of OX40 agonist ivuxolimab in advanced cancers. Background on the study: Each dose-escalation patient presented with hepatocellular carcinoma, melanoma, renal cell or head and neck cancer.

The timepoints at which blood was sampled were baseline, cycle 4 day 1, and cycle 7 day 1. Using immunoSEQ multiplex PCR, the repertoire was profiled, and TCRdb retains in-frame clones only, with some absent. This table holds 55,000 or so clones, about 86% found once. General study points: Clonal expansion was seen in CD4+ and CD8+ blood T cells by week 6 at 0.1 to 3.0 mg/kg. Normalized T-cell clonal expansion was also low in a subset of nonresponders.

Germline V CDR1 and CDR2: SQVTM, ANQGSEA. V was pared by 5 bases and J by 1 base, with 8 bases between. This CDR3 region has 12 residues. The J gene is TRBJ1-1, the V gene TRBV29-1; possibly TRBD1 for D (6 bases). The receptor was isolated from an adult with an advanced solid tumor such as melanoma, head and neck, liver or kidney cancer. The starting material was CD4+ or CD8+ T cells sorted from blood, obtained in a trial of the OX40 agonist ivuxolimab. CDR3 in DNA: TGCAGCGTTAAGACAGGGAACACTGAAGCTTTCTTT. Translation gives CSVKTGNTEAFF. Filled out from reference TRBV29-1 and TRBJ1-1, the complete variable domain reads SAVISQKPSRDICQRGTSLTIQCQVDSQVTMMFWYRQQPGQSLTLIATANQGSEATYESGFVIDKFPISRPNLTFSTLTVSNMSPEDSSIYLCSVKTGNTEAFFGQGTRLTVV.